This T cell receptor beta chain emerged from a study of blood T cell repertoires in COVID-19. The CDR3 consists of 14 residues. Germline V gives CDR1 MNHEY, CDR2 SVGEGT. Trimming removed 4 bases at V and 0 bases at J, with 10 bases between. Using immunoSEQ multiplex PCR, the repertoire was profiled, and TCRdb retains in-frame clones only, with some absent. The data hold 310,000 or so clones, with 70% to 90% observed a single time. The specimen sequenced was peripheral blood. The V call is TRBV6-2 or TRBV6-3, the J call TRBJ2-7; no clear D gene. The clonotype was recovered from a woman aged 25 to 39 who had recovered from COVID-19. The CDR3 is CASSFLTVSYEQYF. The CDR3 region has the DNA TGTGCCAGCAGTTTCCTAACGGTCTCCTACGAGCAGTACTTC.